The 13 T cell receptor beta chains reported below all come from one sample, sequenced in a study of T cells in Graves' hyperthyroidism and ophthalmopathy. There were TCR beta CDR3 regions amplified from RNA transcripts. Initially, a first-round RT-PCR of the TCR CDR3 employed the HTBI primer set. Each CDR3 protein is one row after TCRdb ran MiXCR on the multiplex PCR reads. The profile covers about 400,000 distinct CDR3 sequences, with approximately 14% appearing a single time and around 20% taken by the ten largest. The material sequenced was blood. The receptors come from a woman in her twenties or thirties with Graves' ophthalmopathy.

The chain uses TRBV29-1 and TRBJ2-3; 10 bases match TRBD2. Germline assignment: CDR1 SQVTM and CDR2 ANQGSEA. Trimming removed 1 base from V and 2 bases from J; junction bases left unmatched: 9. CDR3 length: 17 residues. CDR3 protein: CSVEGLAGGANTDTQYF. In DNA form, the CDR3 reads TGCAGCGTTGAAGGGTTAGCGGGGGGAGCTAACACAGATACGCAGTATTTT.

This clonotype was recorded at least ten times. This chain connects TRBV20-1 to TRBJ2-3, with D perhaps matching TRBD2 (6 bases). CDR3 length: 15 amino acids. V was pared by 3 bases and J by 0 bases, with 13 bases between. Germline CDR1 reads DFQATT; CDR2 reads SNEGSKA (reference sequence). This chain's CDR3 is CSASSGSSSTDTQYF. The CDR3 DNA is TGCAGTGCTAGCTCCGGGAGTTCTAGCACAGATACGCAGTATTTT.

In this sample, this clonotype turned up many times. The CDR3, as DNA: TGCAGTGCGGGGGGCAGCAATCAGCCCCAGCATTTT. It is translated as CSAGGSNQPQHF. The V gene is TRBV20-1, the J gene TRBJ1-5; maybe TRBD1 (6 bases). The CDR3 is 12 residues long. V shed 6 bases and J shed 1 base, with 7 bases lying between them. The germline gives CDR1 DFQATT, CDR2 SNEGSKA (reference sequence).

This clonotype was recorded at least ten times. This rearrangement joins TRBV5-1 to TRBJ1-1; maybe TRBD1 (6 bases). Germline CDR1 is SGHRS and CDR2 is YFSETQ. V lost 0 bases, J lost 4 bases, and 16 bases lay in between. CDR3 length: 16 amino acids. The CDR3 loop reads CASSLEGRGLGTEAFF. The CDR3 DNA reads TGCGCCAGCAGCTTGGAGGGCAGGGGCTTGGGCACTGAAGCTTTCTTT. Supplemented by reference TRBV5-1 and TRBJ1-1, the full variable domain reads KAGVTQTPRYLIKTRGQQVTLSCSPISGHRSVSWYQQTPGQGLQFLFEYFSETQRNKGNFPGRFSGRQFSNSRSEMNVSTLELGDSALYLCASSLEGRGLGTEAFFGQGTRLTVV.

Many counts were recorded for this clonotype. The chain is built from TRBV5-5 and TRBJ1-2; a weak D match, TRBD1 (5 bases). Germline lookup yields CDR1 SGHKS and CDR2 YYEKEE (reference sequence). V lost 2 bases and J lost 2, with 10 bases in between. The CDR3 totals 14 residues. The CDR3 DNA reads TGTGCCAGCAGCTTTGGGAGGGACAACTATGGCTACACCTTC. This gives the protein CASSFGRDNYGYTF.

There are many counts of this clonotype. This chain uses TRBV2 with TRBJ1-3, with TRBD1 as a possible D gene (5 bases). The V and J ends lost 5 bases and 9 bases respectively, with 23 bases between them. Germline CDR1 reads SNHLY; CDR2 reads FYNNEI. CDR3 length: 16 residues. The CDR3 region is CASSIARDLRLSTIYF. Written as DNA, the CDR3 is TGTGCCAGCAGTATCGCCCGGGACCTCCGGTTGAGCACCATATATTTT.

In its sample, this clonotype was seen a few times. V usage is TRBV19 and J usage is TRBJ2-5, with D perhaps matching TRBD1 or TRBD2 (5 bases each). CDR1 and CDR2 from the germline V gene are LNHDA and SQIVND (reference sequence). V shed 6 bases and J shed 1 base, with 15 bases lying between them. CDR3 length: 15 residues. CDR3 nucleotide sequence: TGTGCCAGTAGAGAGTCGATTGGGACCCAAGAGACCCAGTACTTC. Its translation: CASRESIGTQETQYF.

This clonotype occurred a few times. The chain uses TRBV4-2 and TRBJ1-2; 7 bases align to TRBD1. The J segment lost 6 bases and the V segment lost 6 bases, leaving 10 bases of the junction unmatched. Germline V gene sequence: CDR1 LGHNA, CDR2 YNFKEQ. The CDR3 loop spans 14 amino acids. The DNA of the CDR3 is TGTGCCAGCAGGAGGATACAGGGGAAAGATGGCTACACCTTC. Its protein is CASRRIQGKDGYTF.

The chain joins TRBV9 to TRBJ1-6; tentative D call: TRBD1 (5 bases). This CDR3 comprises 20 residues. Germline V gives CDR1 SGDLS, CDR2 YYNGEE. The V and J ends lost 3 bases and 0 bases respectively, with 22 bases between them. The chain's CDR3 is CASSGGEPTEGSSYNSPLHF. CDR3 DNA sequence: TGTGCCAGCAGCGGAGGGGAGCCCACGGAGGGGAGCTCCTATAATTCACCCCTCCACTTT.

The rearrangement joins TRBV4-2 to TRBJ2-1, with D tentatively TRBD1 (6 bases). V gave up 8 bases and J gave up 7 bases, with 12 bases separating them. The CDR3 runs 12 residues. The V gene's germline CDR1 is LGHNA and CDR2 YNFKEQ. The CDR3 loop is CASGIQGNEQFF. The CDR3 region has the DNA TGTGCCAGCGGAATACAGGGAAATGAGCAGTTCTTC.

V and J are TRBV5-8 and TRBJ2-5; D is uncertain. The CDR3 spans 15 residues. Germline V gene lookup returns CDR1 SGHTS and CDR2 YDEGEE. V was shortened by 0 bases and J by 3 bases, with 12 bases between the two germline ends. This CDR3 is CASSLATRPEETQYF. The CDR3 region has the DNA TGTGCCAGCAGCTTGGCGACCAGGCCCGAAGAGACCCAGTACTTC.

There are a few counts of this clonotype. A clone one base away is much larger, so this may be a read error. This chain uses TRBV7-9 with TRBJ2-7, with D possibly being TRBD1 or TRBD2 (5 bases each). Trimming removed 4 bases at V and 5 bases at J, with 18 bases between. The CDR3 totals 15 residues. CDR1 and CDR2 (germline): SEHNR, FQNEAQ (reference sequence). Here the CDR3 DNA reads TGTGCCAGCAGCTCTTTACCGGGACGCCCCAACGAGCAGTACTTC. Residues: CASSSLPGRPNEQYF.

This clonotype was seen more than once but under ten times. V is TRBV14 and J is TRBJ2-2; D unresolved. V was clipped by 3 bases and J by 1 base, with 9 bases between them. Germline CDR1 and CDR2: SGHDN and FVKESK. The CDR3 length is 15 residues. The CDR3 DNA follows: TGTGCCAGCAGCCAGGAGACCTTGAACACCGGGGAGCTGTTTTTT. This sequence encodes CASSQETLNTGELFF.